The present T cell receptor beta chain was sequenced within a study of CD8+ T cells in alopecia areata. Germline CDR1 SGDLS, CDR2 YYNGEE. The CDR3 runs 15 residues. Germline trimming cut 2 bases from V and 4 bases from J; bases unmatched to any gene: 8. Treatment meaning: oral pan-JAK inhibitor, 5-10 mg twice daily. RNA extraction was followed by reverse transcription into cDNA, which acted as the sequencing template. Only in-frame clones appear in the TCRdb table, and some are missing; sequencing was by immunoSEQ multiplex PCR. The sample has 150,000 or so clones, 45% to 65% seen once. The chain has TRBV9 and TRBJ1-2, with 7 bases lining up with TRBD1. This clonotype originated in a human donor with alopecia areata. Sequenced here: CD8+ T cells sorted from blood, sampled at week 4, from a patient treated with tofacitinib. The CDR3 region is CASSVSTGNVYGYTF. As DNA, the CDR3 is TGTGCCAGCAGCGTTTCGACAGGGAATGTCTATGGCTACACCTTC.